This TCR beta chain was found in a study of T cells after yellow fever vaccination. General observations from the study: Researchers cautioned that FACS-sorted repertoires could harbor abundant clonotypes contaminating from the bulk population. CD4 and CD8 compartments shared a small share of clonotypes. Most primary-vaccination clones recurred post-booster (nearly 98% CD4, around 90% CD8).

TCRdb independently ran MiXCR on the 5' RACE reads; one entry per CDR3 protein. The sample includes about 500,000 distinct CDR3 sequences, around 16% of them seen just once. About this clonotype itself: The antigen is undetermined.

The material was PBMCs, obtained about 5 days after the first yellow fever vaccination. This receptor was obtained from a man between 18 and 29 years old who received the YFV17D yellow fever vaccine.

CDR3 DNA sequence: TGCAGTGCTTCCCTCCTTAGGGGCTACAATGAGCAGTTCTTC. It encodes CSASLLRGYNEQFF. This chain links TRBV20-1 with TRBJ2-1; tentative D call: TRBD1 (5 bases). Per germline, CDR1 DFQATT and CDR2 SNEGSKA (reference sequence). Trimming took 5 bases from V and 3 from J, leaving 14 bases between them. The CDR3 has 14 amino acids.